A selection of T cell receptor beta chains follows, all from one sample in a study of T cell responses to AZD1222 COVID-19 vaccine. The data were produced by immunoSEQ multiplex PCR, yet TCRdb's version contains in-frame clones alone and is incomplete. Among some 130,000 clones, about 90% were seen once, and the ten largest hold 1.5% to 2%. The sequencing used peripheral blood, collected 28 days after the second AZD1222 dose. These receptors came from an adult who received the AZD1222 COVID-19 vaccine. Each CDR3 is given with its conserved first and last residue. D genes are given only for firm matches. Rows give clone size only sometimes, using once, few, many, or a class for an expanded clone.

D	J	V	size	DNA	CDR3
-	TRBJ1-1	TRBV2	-	TGTGCCAGCAGTGTGTTGACAGGAACTGAAGCTTTCTTT	CASSVLTGTEAFF
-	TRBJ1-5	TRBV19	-	TGTGCCAGTAGCCCTCTCCTGTGGCAGCCACTCAATCAGCCCCAGCATTTT	CASSPLLWQPLNQPQHF
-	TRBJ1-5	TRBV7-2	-	TGTGCCAGCAGCTCACACAGGGAAAATCAGCCCCAGCATTTT	CASSSHRENQPQHF
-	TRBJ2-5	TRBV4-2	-	TGTGCCAGCAGCCAAGGCGGGGTCTCATACCAAGAGACCCAGTACTTC	CASSQGGVSYQETQYF
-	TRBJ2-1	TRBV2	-	TGTGCCAGCAGTGGACTAGAAGGGGGGCAGTTCTTC	CASSGLEGGQFF
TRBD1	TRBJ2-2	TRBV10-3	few	TGTGCCACCCAGACAGGGGTTAACACCGGGGAGCTGTTTTTT	CATQTGVNTGELFF
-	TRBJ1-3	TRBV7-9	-	TGTGCCAGCAGCTTGCAGGGCATAGGGGGAAACACCATATATTTT	CASSLQGIGGNTIYF
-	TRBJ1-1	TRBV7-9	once	TGTGCCAGCAGGATGACCCAGAGACAGCAGATCTACACTGAAGCTTTCTTT	CASRMTQRQQIYTEAFF
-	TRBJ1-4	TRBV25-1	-	TGTGCCAGCAGTGAATTGTACGGGGCGGGGGAAAAACTGTTTTTT	CASSELYGAGEKLFF
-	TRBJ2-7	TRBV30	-	TGTGCCTGGAGTGTTAAAGCGGGCGAGCAGTACTTC	CAWSVKAGEQYF
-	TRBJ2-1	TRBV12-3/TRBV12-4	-	TGTGCCAGCAGAGATACTATATCCAATGAGCAGTTCTTC	CASRDTISNEQFF
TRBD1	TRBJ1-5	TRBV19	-	TGTGCCAGTAGTATCCAGGGACAGGGCAATAGCAATCAGCCCCAGCATTTT	CASSIQGQGNSNQPQHF
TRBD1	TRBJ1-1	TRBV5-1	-	TGCGCCAGCAGCTTGCACCTTGGGCCAGGGGGTGTCTACACTGAAGCTTTCTTT	CASSLHLGPGGVYTEAFF
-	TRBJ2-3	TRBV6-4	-	TGTGCCAGCAGTGACTCGGGCTCAGAACGTGCAGATACGCAGTATTTT	CASSDSGSERADTQYF
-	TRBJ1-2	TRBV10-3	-	TGTGCCATCAGTTTCGGCAGGGGTAACTATGGCTACACCTTC	CAISFGRGNYGYTF
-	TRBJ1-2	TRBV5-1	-	TGCGCCAGCAGCTTGATCGGGTGGACAGCGCATGGCTACACCTTC	CASSLIGWTAHGYTF
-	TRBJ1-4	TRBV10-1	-	TGCGCGAATCCCCAGGGGAAGTGTGAAAAACTGTTTTTT	CANPQGKCEKLFF
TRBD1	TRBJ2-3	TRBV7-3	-	TGTGCCAGCAGCCCCCGGAGGGCAGGGGGCGCAGATACGCAGTATTTT	CASSPRRAGGADTQYF
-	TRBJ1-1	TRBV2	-	TGTGCCAGCAGTATAGACGGGTACACTGAAGCTTTCTTT	CASSIDGYTEAFF
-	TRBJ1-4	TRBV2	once	TGTGCCAGCAGTGAGGAGGGCCTAGGAAAACTGTTTTTT	CASSEEGLGKLFF
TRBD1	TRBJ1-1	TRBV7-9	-	TGTGCCAGCAGCAGACAGGGGGGCACTGAAGCTTTCTTT	CASSRQGGTEAFF
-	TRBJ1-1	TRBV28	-	TGTGCCAGCAGTTTCCAGGGATTAAACACTGAAGCTTTCTTT	CASSFQGLNTEAFF